The 9 T cell receptor beta chains given below trace back to one sample, sequenced in a study of T cell repertoires in cytomegalovirus infection. TCRdb independently ran MiXCR on the reads; one entry per CDR3 protein. The sample contains approximately 200,000 distinct CDR3 sequences, approximately 24% of which appear only once. The sequenced material came from CD8+ T cells from PBMCs. These TCRs come from a human donor in good health (CMV status not recorded). Some clones in this sample may be carry-over from other donors' samples.

Note on this clonotype: One base away lies a much larger clone, so this may be a sequencing read error. The rearrangement joins TRBV20-1 to TRBJ2-1, with TRBD1 matching over 7 bases. The CDR3 contains 14 residues. V trimming: 4 bases; J trimming: 0 bases; junction bases outside the gene matches: 3. Germline CDR1 and CDR2: DFQATT and SNEGSKA (reference sequence). This CDR3 is CSAITGDSYNEQFF. The CDR3 region has the DNA TGCAGTGCTATTACAGGGGACTCCTACAATGAGCAGTTCTTC.

The chain is built from TRBV7-9 and TRBJ2-6; no clear D gene. Germline CDR1 and CDR2: SEHNR and FQNEAQ (reference sequence). The CDR3 covers 13 residues. Deletions cut 4 bases from V and 3 bases from J, with 4 bases between. The CDR3 DNA is TGTGCCAGCAGCTGGGTTGGGGCCAACGTCCTGACTTTC. Protein product: CASSWVGANVLTF.

This clonotype was picked up many times. This chain uses TRBV7-8 with TRBJ2-3; 8 nucleotides align to TRBD2. Germline V lookup: CDR1 SGHVS, CDR2 FQNEAQ. The CDR3 length is 17 residues. J lost 0 bases, V lost 0 bases, and 5 bases had no gene match. This CDR3 is CASSLAPSGGSTDTQYF. The CDR3 nucleotides are TGTGCCAGCAGCTTAGCTCCCAGCGGGGGTAGCACAGATACGCAGTATTTT.

The chain carries TRBV7-2 and TRBJ1-1; D remains unclear. The CDR3 is 14 amino acids. CDR1 is SGHTA and CDR2 is FQGNSA in the germline V gene. The V end lost 5 bases, the J end lost 3 bases, and 13 bases lay between the germline ends. CDR3 region: CASSQKEGYTEAFF. DNA for the CDR3: TGTGCCAGCAGCCAAAAAGAGGGATACACTGAAGCTTTCTTT.

This chain connects TRBV4-1 to TRBJ2-1, with 8 bases identical to TRBD2. Germline CDR1 MGHRA, CDR2 YSYEKL. The CDR3 length is 18 residues. J gave up 1 base and V 5 bases, and 13 bases lay outside the gene matches. In DNA form, the CDR3 reads TGCGCCAGCAGCACTCCTTTAGACGGGGGGGCTTCCTACAATGAGCAGTTCTTC. It specifies CASSTPLDGGASYNEQFF.

Only a few counts were recorded for this clonotype. The CDR3 spells CASSNNRFGTDTQYF. The CDR3 nucleotides read TGTGCCAGCAGCAACAATCGATTCGGCACAGATACGCAGTATTTT. This chain joins TRBV13 and TRBJ2-3, with D hard to call. Trimming shortened V by 5 bases and J by 1 base, and 13 bases separated the two germline ends. The CDR3 runs to 15 residues. Germline V lookup: CDR1 PRHDT, CDR2 FYEKMQ (reference sequence).

To note about this clonotype: With a much larger clone just one base away, this may be a read error. The rearrangement joins TRBV6-8 to TRBJ1-4; TRBD1 might be the D (5 bases). The CDR3 consists of 14 residues. Looked up from germline, CDR1 is MNHGY and CDR2 is SAAAGT. CDR3 nucleotides: TGTGACAGCAGTTACGCGGGCGACGGGGGAAAACTGTTTTTT. Amino acid sequence: CDSSYAGDGGKLFF.

CDR3 protein: CSARDPRGETYEQYF. The CDR3 region has the DNA TGCAGTGCTAGAGATCCTAGGGGCGAGACTTACGAGCAGTACTTC. The J gene is TRBJ2-7, the V gene TRBV20-1; D might be TRBD1 (5 bases). Trimming pared 0 bases from V and 4 bases from J, leaving 16 bases between. The germline V gene encodes CDR1 DFQATT and CDR2 SNEGSKA (reference sequence). The CDR3 spans 15 residues.

This clonotype was observed a few times. V is TRBV6-5 and J is TRBJ2-6, with D possibly matching TRBD1 (5 bases). CDR3 length: 18 amino acids. The germline V gene encodes CDR1 MNHEY and CDR2 SVGAGI. The V end was cut by 0 bases, the J end by 0 bases, with 12 bases between. The CDR3 is CASSYSTERYSGANVLTF. The CDR3 DNA sequence: TGTGCCAGCAGTTACTCGACAGAGCGCTACTCTGGGGCCAACGTCCTGACTTTC.